The following is a T cell receptor (beta chain) sequence with its context. Its antigen remains unknown. This CDR3 comprises 13 residues. V was cut by 0 bases and J by 9 bases, with 9 bases left in between. Per germline, CDR1 LGHNA and CDR2 YSLEER. Each CDR3 protein is one row after TCRdb ran MiXCR on the reads. Here the sample spans under 90,000 distinct CDR3 sequences, 22% being singletons. This sample was taken from a study of T cell repertoires in cytomegalovirus infection. Study in general: Carrying CMV and the relevant HLA type showed in public TCR beta signatures.

Material for sequencing was PBMCs, sequenced either directly or after in vitro stimulation (not recorded which). The TCR comes from a human donor in good health (CMV status not recorded). Some clones in this sample may be carry-over from other donors' samples. V is TRBV4-3 and J is TRBJ2-1; D unresolved. The chain's CDR3 is CASSQDSDSEQFF. Written as DNA, the CDR3 is TGCGCCAGCAGCCAAGATAGTGATTCTGAGCAGTTCTTC.